This T cell receptor beta chain was recorded in a study of T cell responses to AZD1222 COVID-19 vaccine. On this clone itself: Its antigen is not known.

TCRdb's copy holds only in-frame clones and misses some; the assay was immunoSEQ multiplex PCR. This table has about 130,000 clones, 86% appearing once. This CDR3 has 14 amino acids. Germline assignment: CDR1 LGHNA and CDR2 YNFKEQ. The V segment lost 4 bases and the J segment 0 bases; nucleotides outside the gene matches: 3. Study-level points and caveats: Baseline serostatus was positive in only a handful of AZD1222 recipients. White British ancestry dominated among donors, who included more females, and clonal diversity was possibly underestimated.

The sequence was obtained from an adult in good health. This sample comprised peripheral blood, obtained on day 0 of AZD1222 vaccination. The gene calls are TRBV4-2 and TRBJ2-7, with 7 bases lining up with TRBD1. CDR3 sequence: CASSPRQGSYEQYF. CDR3 DNA sequence: TGTGCCAGCAGCCCCCGACAGGGCTCCTACGAGCAGTACTTC.